Following are 31 T cell receptor beta chains from one sample sequenced in a study of blood T cell repertoires in COVID-19. Repertoires were generated with immunoSEQ multiplex PCR, while TCRdb's copy carries only in-frame clones and drops some. The table records some 110,000 clones, 86% of them present only once. The sequenced sample was peripheral blood. The receptors shown here come from a middle-aged man with acute or convalescent COVID-19.

The V gene is TRBV6-1, the J gene TRBJ1-5; TRBD1 might be the D (6 bases). Germline lookup yields CDR1 MNHNS and CDR2 SASEGT. The CDR3 is 15 amino acids. V lost 3 bases and J lost 3, with 12 bases in between. The CDR3 sequence: CASSEPTGLNQPQHF. DNA for the CDR3: TGTGCCAGCAGTGAGCCTACAGGGCTCAATCAGCCCCAGCATTTT.

This chain connects TRBV11-2 to TRBJ2-3; D ambiguous. The CDR3 totals 14 residues. Trimming took off 1 base at V and 3 bases at J, with 8 bases between the two ends. Germline CDR1 is SGHAT and CDR2 is FQNNGV. The CDR3 nucleotides read TGTGCCAGCAGCTTAGTCAGAAATACAGATACGCAGTATTTT. Protein product: CASSLVRNTDTQYF.

This sequence joins TRBV7-9 and TRBJ1-3, with 9 bases fitting TRBD1. Per the germline V gene, CDR1 is SEHNR and CDR2 is FQNEAQ (reference sequence). The CDR3 is made up of 15 amino acids. With V trimmed by 6 bases and J by 2 bases, 5 bases remained unmatched. The CDR3, as DNA: TGTGCCAGCAGGGGACAGGGTTTGACTGGAAACACCATATATTTT. It codes for CASRGQGLTGNTIYF.

The J gene is TRBJ1-4, the V gene TRBV6-5, with D hard to call. The CDR3 has 14 amino acids. Germline V CDR1 and CDR2: MNHEY, SVGAGI. The V end was cut by 7 bases, the J end by 0 bases, with 9 bases between. In nucleotides, the CDR3 is TGTGCCAGCATCGACCTAGCAACTAATGAAAAACTGTTTTTT. Its protein product is CASIDLATNEKLFF.

A single count supports this clone. V is TRBV4-3 and J is TRBJ2-3; D is uncertain. Germline values: CDR1 LGHNA, CDR2 YSLEER. The CDR3 runs to 12 residues. V gave up 6 bases and J gave up 1 base, with 5 bases separating them. The CDR3 loop reads CASRSGTDTQYF. CDR3 in DNA: TGCGCCAGCAGATCAGGCACAGATACGCAGTATTTT.

The CDR3 DNA is TGTGCCAGCAGCTCCAACAGGGGGAGAAGTAACTATGGCTACACCTTC. Translation: CASSSNRGRSNYGYTF. The V gene is TRBV6-2 or TRBV6-3, the J gene TRBJ1-2; 8 bases line up with TRBD1. The germline V gene has CDR1 MNHEY and CDR2 SVGEGT. V shed 6 bases, J shed 1 base, and the junction held 10 bases outside the gene matches. The CDR3 is 16 amino acids.

The chain has TRBV5-1 and TRBJ2-3; tentative D call: TRBD1 (6 bases). Trimming took off 7 bases at V and 0 bases at J, with 18 bases between the two ends. Germline V gene data show CDR1 as SGHRS and CDR2 as YFSETQ. The CDR3 contains 16 residues. The CDR3 here is CASREGRGLSTDTQYF. Here the CDR3 DNA reads TGCGCCAGCCGAGAAGGCAGGGGCCTTAGCACAGATACGCAGTATTTT.

In nucleotides, the CDR3 is TGTGCCAGCAGCTTTGACAGGGGCTACGAGCAGTACTTC. It yields the protein CASSFDRGYEQYF. The genes are TRBV7-9 and TRBJ2-7; 8 bases agree with TRBD1. With 3 bases clipped from V and 3 bases from J, the junction kept 1 base outside the gene matches. The CDR3 length is 13 residues. The V gene's germline CDR1 is SEHNR and CDR2 FQNEAQ (reference sequence).

The V and J genes are TRBV5-1 and TRBJ2-6; D call uncertain. Germline V gene data show CDR1 as SGHRS and CDR2 as YFSETQ. Between the trimmed V and J ends, which lost 6 bases and 0 bases, there was a span of 16 bases. The CDR3 totals 17 residues. CDR3 bases: TGCGCCAGCAATACATTAGAGGTGGGCTCTGGGGCCAACGTCCTGACTTTC. Protein product: CASNTLEVGSGANVLTF.

The chain employs TRBV27 and TRBJ2-1, with a possible D match to TRBD1 (6 bases). Trimming stripped 4 bases from V and 4 bases from J, with 8 bases between. CDR3 length: 13 amino acids. Germline V gene sequence: CDR1 MNHEY, CDR2 SMNVEV (reference sequence). Here the CDR3 reads CASSWTAYNEQFF. DNA of the CDR3: TGTGCCAGCAGTTGGACAGCTTACAATGAGCAGTTCTTC.

This clone was picked up one time. The CDR3 protein is CSVGRGDGYTF. In DNA, the CDR3 is TGCAGCGTTGGCCGAGGAGATGGCTACACCTTC. J is TRBJ1-2 and V is TRBV29-1, with D hard to call. The germline V gene encodes CDR1 SQVTM and CDR2 ANQGSEA. The CDR3 loop spans 11 amino acids. Trimming removed 4 bases from V and 6 bases from J, with 9 bases in between.

The chain joins TRBV30 to TRBJ2-1, with 9 bases identical to TRBD2. Germline trimming cut 1 base from V and 5 bases from J; bases unmatched to any gene: 12. Per germline, CDR1 GTSNPN and CDR2 SVGIG (reference sequence). The CDR3 is made up of 17 amino acids. The CDR3 region has the DNA TGTGCCTGGAGTGACCGCCCGCTAGCGGGACCGCACAATGAGCAGTTCTTC. It encodes CAWSDRPLAGPHNEQFF.

The chain combines TRBV19 with TRBJ2-7, with D possibly TRBD1 on 6 matching bases. CDR1 and CDR2 from the germline V gene are LNHDA and SQIVND (reference sequence). V lost 7 bases to trimming and J lost 2 bases, with 27 bases between them. This CDR3 is built from 18 residues. The CDR3 reads CASTPEDRTRKSAYEQYF. The DNA of the CDR3 is TGTGCCAGTACCCCGGAGGACAGAACTCGTAAATCCGCCTACGAGCAGTACTTC.

The chain employs TRBV11-1 and TRBJ2-7; possible D gene TRBD1, 5 bases. Trimming took off 4 bases at V and 3 bases at J, with 16 bases between the two ends. Per the germline V gene, CDR1 is SGHAT and CDR2 is FQDESV (reference sequence). The CDR3 loop spans 15 amino acids. The CDR3 region has the DNA TGTGCCAGCAGCTGGGGCCTTACCTCTTACTACGAGCAGTACTTC. Its protein product is CASSWGLTSYYEQYF. The full variable domain, with the rest looked up from reference TRBV11-1 and TRBJ2-7, is EAEVAQSPRYKITEKSQAVAFWCDPISGHATLYWYRQILGQGPELLVQFQDESVVDDSQLPKDRFSAERLKGVDSTLKIQPAELGDSAMYLCASSWGLTSYYEQYFGPGTRLTVT.

This clone was detected many times. V gene TRBV19 combines with J gene TRBJ2-3; maybe TRBD2 (6 bases). Between the trimmed V and J ends, which lost 4 bases and 3 bases, there was a span of 14 bases. Germline assignment: CDR1 LNHDA and CDR2 SQIVND (reference sequence). The CDR3 loop spans 15 amino acids. Written as DNA, the CDR3 is TGTGCCAGTAGTAAAGGAGGGAGGTTAACAGATACGCAGTATTTT. Protein: CASSKGGRLTDTQYF.

The chain couples TRBV30 to TRBJ2-2, with D possibly matching TRBD1 (5 bases). Germline CDR1 reads GTSNPN; CDR2 reads SVGIG (reference sequence). CDR3 size: 14 residues. V was shortened by 8 bases and J by 0 bases, with 13 bases between the two germline ends. The CDR3 loop reads CAGRGAANTGELFF. Written as DNA, the CDR3 is TGTGCCGGGCGTGGGGCCGCGAACACCGGGGAGCTGTTTTTT.

V and J are TRBV18 and TRBJ1-1; possibly TRBD1 for D (5 bases). The CDR3 contains 16 residues. V lost 0 bases, J lost 5 bases, and 16 bases lay in between. Germline CDR1 KGHSH, CDR2 LQKENI. The CDR3 DNA follows: TGTGCCAGCTCACCACCGGTAGGCAGGGATGGAACTGAAGCTTTCTTT. Translating it yields CASSPPVGRDGTEAFF.

The rearrangement joins TRBV6-5 to TRBJ1-2, with D unresolved. This CDR3 has 13 amino acids. Deletions cut 5 bases from V and 0 bases from J, with 7 bases between. Germline CDR1 and CDR2: MNHEY and SVGAGI. The CDR3: CASSPYPNYGYTF. Written as DNA, the CDR3 is TGTGCCAGCAGTCCCTACCCTAACTATGGCTACACCTTC.

This chain joins TRBV11-2 and TRBJ1-2; the match to TRBD1 covers 7 bases. The CDR3 runs to 14 residues. The junction had 6 bases not matched to a gene; V was cut back by 4 bases and J by 4 bases. The V gene's germline CDR1 is SGHAT and CDR2 FQNNGV. The DNA for the CDR3 is TGTGCCAGCAGCTCCACAGGGGAAATCTATGGCTACACCTTC. This translates into CASSSTGEIYGYTF. The full variable domain, in which reference TRBV11-2 and TRBJ1-2 provide the parts outside the CDR3, is EAGVAQSPRYKIIEKRQSVAFWCNPISGHATLYWYQQILGQGPKLLIQFQNNGVVDDSQLPKDRFSAERLKGVDSTLKIQPAKLEDSAVYLCASSSTGEIYGYTFGSGTRLTVV.

V and J are TRBV9 and TRBJ1-2; TRBD1 agrees at 8 bases. This CDR3 region has 14 residues. Germline values: CDR1 SGDLS, CDR2 YYNGEE. The V segment lost 4 bases and the J segment 2 bases; nucleotides outside the gene matches: 4. CDR3 amino acids: CASSQTGENYGYTF. The CDR3 DNA sequence: TGTGCCAGCAGCCAGACAGGGGAAAACTATGGCTACACCTTC.

This clone was recorded once. The chain joins TRBV6-5 to TRBJ1-1; 10 bases line up with TRBD1. The germline CDR1 and CDR2 sequences are MNHEY and SVGAGI. The CDR3 runs to 15 residues. The V segment lost 6 bases and the J segment 1 base; nucleotides outside the gene matches: 5. The CDR3 nucleotides read TGTGCCAGCAGCACGGGACAGGGGAGGAACACTGAAGCTTTCTTT. Protein product: CASSTGQGRNTEAFF.

The rearrangement links TRBV2 to TRBJ2-3; 7 bases line up with TRBD1. From germline, CDR1 is SNHLY and CDR2 FYNNEI. Trimming took 5 bases from V and 5 from J; bases not matched to a gene: 4. This CDR3 is built from 13 residues. The CDR3 DNA is TGTGCCAGCAGTCCACAGGGGATAGATACGCAGTATTTT. As protein: CASSPQGIDTQYF.

V usage is TRBV6-5 and J usage is TRBJ1-1, with D hard to call. The germline gives CDR1 MNHEY, CDR2 SVGAGI. V lost 6 bases to trimming and J lost 1 base, with 12 bases between them. The CDR3 has 14 residues. For the CDR3, the DNA is TGTGCCAGCAGGGTCGGGTCGCCGAACACTGAAGCTTTCTTT. It is translated as CASRVGSPNTEAFF.

The V call is TRBV29-1, the J call TRBJ2-2; D ambiguous. V lost 6 bases and J 4 bases, leaving 9 bases between the germline ends. This CDR3 comprises 12 residues. Germline CDR1 reads SQVTM; CDR2 reads ANQGSEA. The CDR3 DNA is TGCAGCGTCCAGGTTAGCACCGGGGAGCTGTTTTTT. Protein: CSVQVSTGELFF.

This sequence joins TRBV7-2 and TRBJ2-3; the D is unclear. Per the germline V gene, CDR1 is SGHTA and CDR2 is FQGNSA. The germline V and J ends were trimmed by 1 base and 2 bases, with 16 bases remaining between them. CDR3 length: 17 residues. This CDR3 reads CASSLERGLVTTDTQYF. For the CDR3, the DNA is TGTGCCAGCAGCTTAGAGAGAGGCCTGGTAACCACAGATACGCAGTATTTT.

The J gene is TRBJ2-1, the V gene TRBV7-9; 8 nucleotides agree with TRBD1. Trimming removed 1 base from V and 7 bases from J; junction bases left unmatched: 6. Germline CDR1 reads SEHNR; CDR2 reads FQNEAQ (reference sequence). The CDR3 is 15 amino acids. The CDR3 sequence: CASSLGQGARNEQFF. The CDR3 nucleotides are TGTGCCAGCAGCTTAGGTCAGGGGGCGCGTAATGAGCAGTTCTTC.

This clone was seen only once. This CDR3 reads CASSSTSGGFDEQFF. CDR3 DNA sequence: TGTGCCAGCAGCTCCACTAGCGGGGGCTTCGATGAGCAGTTCTTC. This chain joins TRBV9 and TRBJ2-1; 11 bases match TRBD2. The germline V gene has CDR1 SGDLS and CDR2 YYNGEE. Trimming removed 4 bases from V and 8 bases from J; junction bases left unmatched: 8. CDR3 length: 15 amino acids.

The chain uses TRBV5-4 and TRBJ2-3; 8 bases map to TRBD2. V lost 0 bases to trimming and J lost 4 bases; unmatched junction nucleotides: 1. CDR1 is SGHNT and CDR2 is YYREEE in the germline V gene (reference sequence). The CDR3 has 14 amino acids. The CDR3 bases are TGTGCCAGCAGCTTGGCGGGGGGGCCAGATACGCAGTATTTT. Encoded protein: CASSLAGGPDTQYF.

The chain is built from TRBV11-2 and TRBJ2-5; 11 bases line up with TRBD2. This CDR3 has 15 amino acids. Germline V gene lookup returns CDR1 SGHAT and CDR2 FQNNGV. V lost 5 bases, J lost 5 bases, and 7 bases stayed unmatched. This CDR3 reads CASSIQLAGVETQYF. CDR3 in DNA: TGTGCCAGCAGCATACAACTAGCGGGGGTCGAGACCCAGTACTTC.

The chain has TRBV5-6 and TRBJ1-1; TRBD1 agrees at 8 bases. The CDR3 runs to 14 residues. Germline V lookup: CDR1 SGHDT, CDR2 YYEEEE. The trim removed 3 bases at V and 8 bases at J, leaving 9 bases unmatched. CDR3 sequence reads: CASSYRQGAGEAFF. CDR3 coding DNA: TGTGCCAGCAGCTACCGGCAGGGGGCGGGAGAAGCTTTCTTT.

This clone came up a few times. This sequence joins TRBV10-2 and TRBJ1-2; 9 nucleotides align to TRBD1. Trimming took 6 bases from V and 0 from J; bases not matched to a gene: 5. CDR1 is WSHSY and CDR2 is SAAADI in the germline V gene. The CDR3 covers 15 residues. DNA of the CDR3: TGCGCCAGCAGCGCCGGGACAGGGTCTAACTATGGCTACACCTTC. This sequence encodes CASSAGTGSNYGYTF.